Reported below is one TCR beta chain. The data belong to a study of CD8 T cells in Susac syndrome. Random hexamers served to reverse transcribe roughly 0.5 to 1 ug RNA. TCRdb re-called the immunoSEQ multiplex PCR reads through MiXCR, storing one row per CDR3 protein. The data hold 150,000 to 200,000 distinct CDR3 sequences, with approximately 93% observed a single time. The length of the CDR3 is 16 residues. V dropped 1 base and J dropped 2; count of bases not matched to a gene: 4. CDR1 is KGHDR and CDR2 is SFDVKD in the germline V gene. The V gene is TRBV24-1, the J gene TRBJ2-3; 8 bases are a match to TRBD2. The sequenced sample was CD4+ T cells from PBMCs. This receptor was obtained from a human donor in good health. CDR3 loop: CATSDFLRGATDTQYF. The CDR3 nucleotides are TGTGCCACCAGTGATTTTTTGCGGGGGGCCACAGATACGCAGTATTTT.